Below, 9 T cell receptor beta chains from the same sample are listed, as sequenced in a study of blood T cell repertoires in COVID-19. Libraries were prepared by immunoSEQ multiplex PCR; TCRdb keeps only in-frame clonotypes and omits some of them. The table shows fewer than 350,000 clones, with under 90% occurring only once. Specimen: peripheral blood. The source is a woman aged 60-75 years with active or convalescent COVID-19.

This clone has just a few counts. The chain combines TRBV9 with TRBJ1-1, with 10 bases fitting TRBD1. Losses at the gene ends were 3 bases for V and 1 base for J; bases not matched to a gene: 9. The germline CDR1 and CDR2 sequences are SGDLS and YYNGEE. The CDR3 runs to 17 residues. The CDR3, as DNA: TGTGCCAGCAGCGGACAGGGGGCGCGTCGACGGAACACTGAAGCTTTCTTT. It codes for CASSGQGARRRNTEAFF.

V usage is TRBV9 and J usage is TRBJ2-1; possibly TRBD2 for D (6 bases). The CDR3 sequence is 15 residues long. Trimming stripped 4 bases from V and 4 bases from J, with 15 bases between. The germline V gene has CDR1 SGDLS and CDR2 YYNGEE. The CDR3 region has the DNA TGTGCCAGCAGCTCCCTAGGCGGGGCGTACAATGAGCAGTTCTTC. Residues: CASSSLGGAYNEQFF.

The V and J genes are TRBV18 and TRBJ1-1; D remains ambiguous. V lost 0 bases and J lost 3, with 5 bases in between. CDR1 is KGHSH and CDR2 is LQKENI in the germline V gene. The CDR3 is 13 residues long. This CDR3 reads CASSPPTDTEAFF. CDR3 coding DNA: TGTGCCAGCTCACCACCTACAGACACTGAAGCTTTCTTT.

The chain links TRBV11-3 to TRBJ2-1; 7 bases are shared with TRBD2. Germline loops: CDR1 SGHNT, CDR2 YENEEA. Unmatched junction bases numbered 6, after V lost 3 bases and J lost 4 bases. This CDR3 is built from 15 residues. This CDR3 is CASSFGRGSYNEQFF. For the CDR3, the DNA is TGTGCCAGCAGCTTCGGGCGGGGGTCGTACAATGAGCAGTTCTTC.

The V call is TRBV28, the J call TRBJ1-1; D remains ambiguous. This CDR3 is 14 amino acids long. The V end lost 9 bases, the J end lost 6 bases, and 20 bases lay between the germline ends. CDR1 and CDR2 from the germline V gene are MDHEN and SYDVKM. The chain's CDR3 is CASATVGRSAEAFF. The CDR3 DNA sequence: TGTGCCAGTGCCACCGTCGGGAGGAGCGCTGAAGCTTTCTTT.

V usage is TRBV4-3 and J usage is TRBJ1-5; D is uncertain. Trimming removed 3 bases at V and 3 bases at J, with 9 bases between. The V gene's germline CDR1 is LGHNA and CDR2 YSLEER. This CDR3 comprises 14 residues. The CDR3 loop is CASSQGRSNQPQHF. DNA for the CDR3: TGCGCCAGCAGCCAGGGGAGGTCCAATCAGCCCCAGCATTTT.

The chain is built from TRBV7-2 and TRBJ2-5; 9 bases agree with TRBD2. The CDR3 loop spans 17 amino acids. The V and J ends lost 0 bases and 5 bases, in that order; junction bases with no gene match: 10. Looked up from germline, CDR1 is SGHTA and CDR2 is FQGNSA. The CDR3 DNA is TGTGCCAGCAGCTTAGCCCTGACTAGGCTAGCGGGGGAGACCCAGTACTTC. Its translation is CASSLALTRLAGETQYF.

This clone has at least ten counts. The chain is built from TRBV7-8 and TRBJ1-3; a possible D gene is TRBD1 (5 bases). The CDR3 covers 15 residues. CDR1 and CDR2 (germline): SGHVS, FQNEAQ. Trimming cost V 8 bases and J 4 bases, with 18 bases left between them. The CDR3 sequence: CASQGSSYGGNTIYF. DNA for the CDR3: TGTGCCAGCCAGGGTTCCTCTTATGGCGGAAACACCATATATTTT.

This chain uses TRBV9 with TRBJ2-3; 7 bases are shared with TRBD2. Trimming at V came to 0 bases and at J to 2 bases, leaving 9 bases not matched to a gene. Germline CDR1 and CDR2: SGDLS and YYNGEE. The CDR3 contains 17 residues. The CDR3 DNA is TGTGCCAGCAGCGTAGGATCCAGCGGGGTCCCCACAGATACGCAGTATTTT. It encodes CASSVGSSGVPTDTQYF.